This T cell receptor (beta chain) was sequenced in a study of blood T cell repertoires in COVID-19. Note on this clone: Different DNA sequences within this sample yield the same CDR3.

Recovery among Cohort 3 donors was established by two negative PCRs, clearance, or symptom resolution. In the authors' workflow: Researchers report that nucleated cell counts were estimated from reference gene primer amplification. Only in-frame clones appear in the TCRdb table, and some are missing; sequencing was by immunoSEQ multiplex PCR. V, J and clone size were drawn from that table, and D and trimming were deduced from the DNA. The table shows approximately 290,000 clones, with roughly 85% occurring only once. The junction had 2 bases not matched to a gene; V was cut back by 3 bases and J by 8 bases. The CDR3 length is 14 residues. Germline-derived CDR1 and CDR2 are KGHSH and LQKENI.

The sequencing sample was made of PBMCs or T cells enriched from blood (not recorded which). The V and J genes are TRBV18 and TRBJ1-6; 9 positions agree with TRBD1. This TCR came from a woman in her twenties or thirties who had recovered from COVID-19. As DNA, the CDR3 is TGTGCCAGCTCACCGGACAGGGGAGATTCACCCCTCCACTTT. This codes for CASSPDRGDSPLHF. The full variable domain, completed using reference TRBV18 and TRBJ1-6, is NAGVMQNPRHLVRRRGQEARLRCSPMKGHSHVYWYRQLPEEGLKFMVYLQKENIIDESGMPKERFSAEFPKEGPSILRIQQVVRGDSAAYFCASSPDRGDSPLHFGNGTRLTVT.